The source of this T cell receptor (beta chain) is a study of technical replicates of blood from a few donors. CDR1 SGDLS and CDR2 YYNGEE come from the germline V gene. The CDR3 is made up of 15 amino acids. The V end was cut by 4 bases, the J end by 6 bases, with 17 bases between. Only in-frame clones appear in the TCRdb table, and some are missing; sequencing was by immunoSEQ multiplex PCR. The sample has some 64,000 clones; about 97% are singletons. This clonotype was obtained from a human donor in good health. The rearrangement uses TRBV9 and TRBJ2-1; TRBD2 is a possible D gene (6 bases). Sequenced sample: T cells isolated from PBMCs. In DNA form, the CDR3 reads TGTGCCAGCAGCCCAGTACCCGGGACTCTCAATGAGCAGTTCTTC. Amino acid sequence: CASSPVPGTLNEQFF. Full variable domain (outside the CDR3, taken from reference TRBV9 and TRBJ2-1): DSGVTQTPKHLITATGQRVTLRCSPRSGDLSVYWYQQSLDQGLQFLIQYYNGEERAKGNILERFSAQQFPDLHSELNLSSLELGDSALYFCASSPVPGTLNEQFFGPGTRLTVL.